The 32 T cell receptor beta chains below were found in one sample sequenced in a study of T cell responses to AZD1222 COVID-19 vaccine. Method: immunoSEQ multiplex PCR; TCRdb's copy keeps in-frame clones and lacks some. The data show about 35,000 clones, 85% to 90% seen once. The source material was peripheral blood, sampled 28 days after the second AZD1222 dose. The receptors originated from an adult who received the AZD1222 COVID-19 vaccine.

This sequence joins TRBV19 and TRBJ2-7; 10 nucleotides line up with TRBD1. Germline assignment: CDR1 LNHDA and CDR2 SQIVND (reference sequence). The CDR3 has 15 residues. J gave up 3 bases and V 6 bases, and 8 bases lay outside the gene matches. Written as DNA, the CDR3 is TGTGCCAGTAGGGAGACAGGGGGCGCGGGCTACGAGCAGTACTTC. Amino acid sequence: CASRETGGAGYEQYF.

Here the CDR3 reads CASSFTGQGSEQYF. The CDR3, as DNA: TGTGCCAGCAGTTTCACCGGACAGGGTTCCGAGCAGTACTTC. This chain connects TRBV27 to TRBJ2-7; 8 bases line up with TRBD1. The length of the CDR3 is 14 residues. From germline, CDR1 is MNHEY and CDR2 SMNVEV (reference sequence). V lost 3 bases, J lost 6 bases, and 7 bases stayed unmatched.

DNA for the CDR3: TGTGCCAGCAGTGATGGAGGGCAGGGGAACTACGAGCAGTACTTC. Its protein product is CASSDGGQGNYEQYF. The V and J genes are TRBV2 and TRBJ2-7; the D call may be TRBD1 or TRBD2 (6 bases each). Trimming took 3 bases from V and 3 from J, leaving 15 bases between them. This CDR3 has 15 residues. Per germline, CDR1 SNHLY and CDR2 FYNNEI.

The table lists this clone with a few counts. The chain couples TRBV15 to TRBJ1-6; possibly TRBD1 for D (5 bases). The germline V gene has CDR1 LNHNV and CDR2 YYDKDF (reference sequence). The CDR3 runs to 15 residues. V shed 8 bases and J shed 7 bases, with 18 bases lying between them. In DNA, the CDR3 is TGTGCCACCGCACCGTGGGACCGACCCAATTCACCCCTCCACTTT. The encoded protein is CATAPWDRPNSPLHF.

The chain joins TRBV3-1 (or the pseudogene TRBV3-2) to TRBJ1-5, with D perhaps TRBD1 (5 bases). Germline assignment: CDR1 LGHDT and CDR2 YNNKEL (reference sequence). With 0 bases removed from V and 2 bases from J, the gap between germline ends came to 11 bases. The CDR3 sequence is 16 residues long. The CDR3 DNA reads TGTGCCAGCAGCCAAGATTACGCGACAGGCAATCAGCCCCAGCATTTT. This codes for CASSQDYATGNQPQHF.

V and J are TRBV5-4 and TRBJ2-1; D perhaps matches TRBD1 (6 bases). Germline CDR1 SGHNT, CDR2 YYREEE (reference sequence). The CDR3 has 13 amino acids. The ends were cut back, 4 bases at V and 4 bases at J, with 9 bases in the middle. CDR3 sequence: CASSPDRYNEQFF. The CDR3 DNA is TGTGCCAGCAGCCCAGACAGGTACAATGAGCAGTTCTTC.

Here the CDR3 DNA reads TGCGCCAGCAGCAATACGGGGACAGGGGCTGGAAACACCATATATTTT. Protein product: CASSNTGTGAGNTIYF. The rearrangement links TRBV5-1 to TRBJ1-3; 10 bases align to TRBD1. Trimming took 4 bases from V and 2 from J; bases not matched to a gene: 6. The germline V gene has CDR1 SGHRS and CDR2 YFSETQ. CDR3 length equals 16 residues.

V usage is TRBV5-1 and J usage is TRBJ2-2, with TRBD1 identical over 7 bases. CDR1 SGHRS and CDR2 YFSETQ come from the germline V gene. This CDR3 comprises 13 residues. The J segment lost 3 bases and the V segment lost 10 bases, leaving 6 bases of the junction unmatched. The CDR3 coding sequence is TGCGCCTCGGGGCAGGGGGACACCGGGGAGCTGTTTTTT. Translated: CASGQGDTGELFF.

The chain employs TRBV6-4 and TRBJ2-3; 8 bases match TRBD2. The CDR3 consists of 15 residues. Trimming took 6 bases from V and 5 from J; bases not matched to a gene: 10. The V gene's germline CDR1 is MRHNA and CDR2 SNTAGT. The CDR3 DNA sequence: TGTGCCAGCAGCCCCGGGGTAGCGGGAAGAGATACGCAGTATTTT. Its protein product is CASSPGVAGRDTQYF.

This clone was observed once. The genes are TRBV29-1 and TRBJ1-2; possible D gene TRBD1, 6 bases. Per the germline V gene, CDR1 is SQVTM and CDR2 is ANQGSEA. The CDR3 has 12 amino acids. Trimming took 5 bases from V and 0 from J, leaving 7 bases between them. CDR3 sequence reads: CSVRTANYGYTF. CDR3 coding DNA: TGCAGCGTTAGGACAGCTAACTATGGCTACACCTTC.

The V call is TRBV27, the J call TRBJ1-1; D is unresolved. The V gene's germline CDR1 is MNHEY and CDR2 SMNVEV (reference sequence). The CDR3 spans 16 residues. V was clipped by 4 bases and J by 2 bases, with 17 bases between them. This CDR3 is CASSSPEGRINTEAFF. The CDR3, as DNA: TGTGCCAGCAGTTCCCCGGAAGGACGTATAAACACTGAAGCTTTCTTT.

Worth noting for this clone: The sample has other DNA sequences that encode this CDR3 too. This sequence joins TRBV5-1 and TRBJ1-1, with D perhaps TRBD1 (5 bases). Germline assignment: CDR1 SGHRS and CDR2 YFSETQ. The CDR3 contains 15 residues. V lost 4 bases and J 1 base, leaving 14 bases between the germline ends. CDR3 bases: TGCGCCAGCAGCCTGGGGGACCTCCCGAACACTGAAGCTTTCTTT. This translates into CASSLGDLPNTEAFF.

The genes are TRBV19 and TRBJ1-2; the match to TRBD1 covers 9 bases. Germline V gene data show CDR1 as LNHDA and CDR2 as SQIVND (reference sequence). This CDR3 is 16 amino acids long. Trimming cost V 5 bases and J 7 bases; bases outside gene matches: 14. This CDR3 reads CASSPPGTGRRGGYTF. As DNA, the CDR3 is TGTGCCAGTAGTCCGCCAGGGACAGGGAGGAGAGGTGGCTACACCTTC.

The chain recombines TRBV19 with TRBJ1-1; D gene unclear. Trimming stripped 11 bases from V and 4 bases from J, with 17 bases between. The germline V gene encodes CDR1 LNHDA and CDR2 SQIVND (reference sequence). This CDR3 comprises 13 residues. Written as DNA, the CDR3 is TGTGCCGCAAGATGGGCTATGAGCACTGAAGCTTTCTTT. It encodes CAARWAMSTEAFF.

This clone was detected only a few times. V gene TRBV7-3 combines with J gene TRBJ2-7, with 10 bases lining up with TRBD2. The trim removed 2 bases at V and 2 bases at J, leaving 3 bases unmatched. CDR1 SGHTA and CDR2 FQGTGA come from the germline V gene. This CDR3 region has 15 residues. Written as DNA, the CDR3 is TGTGCCAGCAGCTTAGAAGCGGGAGGGCCCTACGAGCAGTACTTC. Its protein is CASSLEAGGPYEQYF.

CDR3 nucleotides: TGTGCCAGCAGCTCTTTAGGGGGGGCCTACGAGCAGTACTTC. It encodes CASSSLGGAYEQYF. This chain uses TRBV5-8 with TRBJ2-7, with TRBD2 as a possible D gene (7 bases). This CDR3 comprises 14 residues. The ends were cut back, 3 bases at V and 2 bases at J, with 12 bases in the middle. Germline CDR1 SGHTS, CDR2 YDEGEE.

The chain joins TRBV3-1 (or the pseudogene TRBV3-2) to TRBJ1-3; D unresolved. This CDR3 contains 14 residues. V gave up 1 base and J gave up 2 bases, with 6 bases separating them. CDR1 and CDR2 (germline): LGHDT, YNNKEL (reference sequence). CDR3 bases: TGTGCCAGCAGCCAAGGGTCGGCTGGAAACACCATATATTTT. This translates into CASSQGSAGNTIYF.

The chain has TRBV7-2 and TRBJ2-2, with TRBD2 matching 7 bases. V shed 0 bases, J shed 4 bases, and the junction held 5 bases outside the gene matches. CDR1 is SGHTA, CDR2 FQGNSA, per germline. This CDR3 region has 16 residues. CDR3 nucleotide sequence: TGTGCCAGCAGCTTAGCCTTGACTAGCAGCACCGGGGAGCTGTTTTTT. Its protein is CASSLALTSSTGELFF.

As DNA, the CDR3 is TGTGCCAGCTTGGGACAGAAAGCCCCCGGTTCACCCCTCCACTTT. It specifies CASLGQKAPGSPLHF. V is TRBV2 and J is TRBJ1-6, with 7 bases identical to TRBD1. Germline V gives CDR1 SNHLY, CDR2 FYNNEI. This CDR3 has 15 residues. The ends lost 8 bases at V and 9 bases at J; junction bases unmatched: 13.

The chain has TRBV1 and TRBJ2-7; the listed D gene, TRBD1, was not tested against the DNA. TRBV1 has pseudogene status. There are 13 residues in the CDR3. CDR3 DNA: TGCACCAGCAGCCAAGATGAAACAGGCGAGCAGTACTTC. Protein sequence: CTSSQDETGEQYF.

This clone was seen more than once but under ten times. The chain joins TRBV5-5 to TRBJ1-2; weak D call: TRBD1 (5 bases). V was pared by 2 bases and J by 6 bases, with 17 bases between. The CDR3 has 15 residues. Germline assignment: CDR1 SGHKS and CDR2 YYEKEE (reference sequence). CDR3 sequence: CASSFAVRGFNGYTF. The CDR3 DNA reads TGTGCCAGCAGCTTCGCAGTGAGGGGATTCAATGGCTACACCTTC.

This chain uses TRBV5-1 with TRBJ2-3, with a weak D call TRBD2 (6 bases). V lost 1 base and J 4 bases, leaving 10 bases between the germline ends. The length of the CDR3 is 14 residues. Per the germline V gene, CDR1 is SGHRS and CDR2 is YFSETQ. CDR3 amino acids: CASSLFGSPDTQYF. CDR3 sequence (DNA): TGCGCCAGCAGCTTGTTCGGGAGCCCAGATACGCAGTATTTT.

The gene calls are TRBV5-1 and TRBJ2-1, with a weak D call TRBD2 (6 bases). Trimming shortened V by 0 bases and J by 5 bases, and 12 bases separated the two germline ends. Germline V gene sequence: CDR1 SGHRS, CDR2 YFSETQ. The CDR3 extends over 15 amino acids. CDR3 sequence (DNA): TGCGCCAGCAGCTTGGGAGCGGGCAAACACAATGAGCAGTTCTTC. As protein: CASSLGAGKHNEQFF. Combining the CDR3 with reference TRBV5-1 and TRBJ2-1 gives the whole variable domain KAGVTQTPRYLIKTRGQQVTLSCSPISGHRSVSWYQQTPGQGLQFLFEYFSETQRNKGNFPGRFSGRQFSNSRSEMNVSTLELGDSALYLCASSLGAGKHNEQFFGPGTRLTVL.

V usage is TRBV2 and J usage is TRBJ2-3, with TRBD2 identical over 14 bases. Losses at the gene ends were 6 bases for V and 2 bases for J; bases not matched to a gene: 4. The CDR3 extends over 16 amino acids. Germline CDR1 is SNHLY and CDR2 is FYNNEI. The CDR3 loop is CASSGTSGGYTDTQYF. For the CDR3, the DNA is TGTGCCAGCAGCGGGACTAGCGGGGGATACACAGATACGCAGTATTTT.

With respect to this clone: One junction end does not reproduce the germline sequence, and a read error may be involved. The V call is TRBV6-5, the J call TRBJ1-2, with unresolved D. Germline V gives CDR1 MNHEY, CDR2 SVGAGI. The CDR3 extends over 11 amino acids. This CDR3 reads CASNFMTTLSF. CDR3 sequence (DNA): TGTGCCAGCAATTTTATGACCACCCTATCCTTC.

This chain joins TRBV5-1 and TRBJ2-7; D may be TRBD2 (5 bases). This CDR3 contains 15 residues. Trimming left V 7 bases short and J 5 bases short, with 22 bases between. Germline CDR1 and CDR2: SGHRS and YFSETQ. As DNA, the CDR3 is TGCGCCAGCGCCGCCGTTTTTCGGGGTAAGCACGAGCAGTACTTC. This codes for CASAAVFRGKHEQYF. Based on the CDR3 plus reference TRBV5-1 and TRBJ2-7, the full variable domain is KAGVTQTPRYLIKTRGQQVTLSCSPISGHRSVSWYQQTPGQGLQFLFEYFSETQRNKGNFPGRFSGRQFSNSRSEMNVSTLELGDSALYLCASAAVFRGKHEQYFGPGTRLTVT.

This rearrangement joins TRBV20-1 to TRBJ2-5; a possible D gene is TRBD2 (5 bases). Germline CDR1 reads DFQATT; CDR2 reads SNEGSKA (reference sequence). V was cut by 7 bases and J by 1 base, with 7 bases left in between. There are 11 residues in the CDR3. CDR3 in DNA: TGCAGTGGGAGCGGCCAAGAGACCCAGTACTTC. It translates to CSGSGQETQYF.

Concerning this clone itself: Germline and junction disagree at one end, which may indicate a read error. This sequence joins TRBV6-5 and TRBJ1-6, with D unresolved. CDR1 and CDR2 from the germline V gene are MNHEY and SVGAGI. The CDR3 runs to 15 residues. The CDR3 region has the DNA TGTGCCAGCAGTGACTCAACGGGCCATAATTCACCCCTCCACTTT. This translates into CASSDSTGHNSPLHF.

V gene TRBV19 combines with J gene TRBJ1-4; 7 bases map to TRBD1. The V segment lost 7 bases and the J segment 5 bases; nucleotides outside the gene matches: 7. Germline V gene data show CDR1 as LNHDA and CDR2 as SQIVND (reference sequence). The CDR3 is 14 amino acids. In DNA, the CDR3 is TGTGCCAGTACCCTCCGGGACAGAAATGAAAAACTGTTTTTT. Residues: CASTLRDRNEKLFF.

In the case of this clone: At the DNA level, this CDR3 is encoded by other sequences in the same sample as well. V usage is TRBV30 and J usage is TRBJ2-3, with D possibly being TRBD1 (5 bases). Trimming removed 0 bases at V and 0 bases at J, with 7 bases between. This CDR3 comprises 14 residues. Germline-derived CDR1 and CDR2 are GTSNPN and SVGIG (reference sequence). The CDR3 DNA sequence: TGTGCCTGGAGTGTGTCAGGGAGCACAGATACGCAGTATTTT. Translated, it gives CAWSVSGSTDTQYF.

CDR3 residues: CASSRAGDSYNEQFF. The DNA for the CDR3 is TGCGCCAGCAGCAGGGCGGGCGACTCCTACAATGAGCAGTTCTTC. V and J are TRBV5-1 and TRBJ2-1, with D maybe TRBD2 (5 bases). V lost 4 bases, J lost 0 bases, and 11 bases lay in between. Germline CDR1 and CDR2: SGHRS and YFSETQ. The length of the CDR3 is 15 residues.

This chain joins TRBV5-3 and TRBJ1-5; maybe TRBD1 (6 bases). TRBV5-3 is treated as an ORF (open reading frame) with a function not yet certain. The length of the CDR3 is 18 residues. V lost 4 bases and J lost 2, with 22 bases in between. The CDR3 DNA reads as TGTGCCAGAAGCCATACAGACAGGACCGGAGGTGGCAATCAGCCCCAGCATTTT. It specifies CARSHTDRTGGGNQPQHF.